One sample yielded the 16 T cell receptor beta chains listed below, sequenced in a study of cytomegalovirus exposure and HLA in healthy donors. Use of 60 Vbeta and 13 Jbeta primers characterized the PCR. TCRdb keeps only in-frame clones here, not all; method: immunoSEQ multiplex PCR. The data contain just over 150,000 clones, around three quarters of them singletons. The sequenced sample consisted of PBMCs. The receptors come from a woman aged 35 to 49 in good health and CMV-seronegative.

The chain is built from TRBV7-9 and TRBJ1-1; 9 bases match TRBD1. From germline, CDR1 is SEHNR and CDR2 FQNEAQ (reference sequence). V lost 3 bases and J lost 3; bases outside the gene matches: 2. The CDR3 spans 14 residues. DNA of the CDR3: TGTGCCAGCAGCTTTCGGACAGGGGACACTGAAGCTTTCTTT. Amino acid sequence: CASSFRTGDTEAFF.

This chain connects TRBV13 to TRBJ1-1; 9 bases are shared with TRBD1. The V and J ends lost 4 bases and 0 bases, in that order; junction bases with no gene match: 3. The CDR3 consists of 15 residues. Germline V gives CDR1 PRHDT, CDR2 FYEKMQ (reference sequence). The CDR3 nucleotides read TGTGCCAGCAGCTGGAGACAGGGGGTGAACACTGAAGCTTTCTTT. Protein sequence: CASSWRQGVNTEAFF. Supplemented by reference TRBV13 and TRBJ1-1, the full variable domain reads AAGVIQSPRHLIKEKRETATLKCYPIPRHDTVYWYQQGPGQDPQFLISFYEKMQSDKGSIPDRFSAQQFSDYHSELNMSSLELGDSALYFCASSWRQGVNTEAFFGQGTRLTVV.

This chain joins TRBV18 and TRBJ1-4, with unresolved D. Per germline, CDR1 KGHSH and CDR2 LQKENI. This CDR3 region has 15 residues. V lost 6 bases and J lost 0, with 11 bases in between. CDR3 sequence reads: CASSRAVATNEKLFF. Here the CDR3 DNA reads TGTGCCAGCTCCCGCGCGGTTGCAACTAATGAAAAACTGTTTTTT.

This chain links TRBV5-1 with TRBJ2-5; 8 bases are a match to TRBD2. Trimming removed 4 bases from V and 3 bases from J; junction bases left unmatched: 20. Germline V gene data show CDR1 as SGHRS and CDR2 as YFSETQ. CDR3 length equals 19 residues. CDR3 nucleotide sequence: TGCGCCAGCAGCCCGGGCCGGGGGGGTTTTTCGGGTATTAAAGAGACCCAGTACTTC. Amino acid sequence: CASSPGRGGFSGIKETQYF.

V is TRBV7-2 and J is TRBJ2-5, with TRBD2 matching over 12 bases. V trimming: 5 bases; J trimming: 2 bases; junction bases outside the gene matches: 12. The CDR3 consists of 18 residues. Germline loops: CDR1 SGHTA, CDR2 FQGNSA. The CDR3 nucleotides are TGTGCCAGCAGCCCTCACGGAAGACTAGCGGGGGCACAAGAGACCCAGTACTTC. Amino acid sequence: CASSPHGRLAGAQETQYF.

CDR3 DNA sequence: TGCGCCAGCAGCTTGGTTCCAGGAAAGGCAACTAATGAAAAACTGTTTTTT. This encodes CASSLVPGKATNEKLFF. This chain uses TRBV5-1 with TRBJ1-4; unclear D gene. Trimming took 0 bases from V and 0 from J, leaving 12 bases between them. Germline loops: CDR1 SGHRS, CDR2 YFSETQ. This CDR3 comprises 17 residues.

CDR3: CASSFIPGQGLLDEQYF. The CDR3 DNA reads as TGTGCCAGCAGTTTCATACCGGGACAGGGCTTATTGGACGAGCAGTACTTC. The rearrangement uses TRBV27 and TRBJ2-7; 9 nucleotides match TRBD1. After removal of 3 bases from V and 5 bases from J, the junction contained 14 bases not matched to a gene. Germline lookup yields CDR1 MNHEY and CDR2 SMNVEV (reference sequence). The CDR3 runs to 17 residues.

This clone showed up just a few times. CDR3 in DNA: TGTGCCAGCAGTGCCACGGGGGGGCTAAACAATGAGCAGTTCTTC. Its translation is CASSATGGLNNEQFF. V usage is TRBV6-1 and J usage is TRBJ2-1; the match to TRBD2 covers 8 bases. This CDR3 is 15 amino acids long. V gave up 4 bases and J gave up 5 bases; unmatched junction bases: 7. In germline, CDR1 is MNHNS, CDR2 SASEGT.

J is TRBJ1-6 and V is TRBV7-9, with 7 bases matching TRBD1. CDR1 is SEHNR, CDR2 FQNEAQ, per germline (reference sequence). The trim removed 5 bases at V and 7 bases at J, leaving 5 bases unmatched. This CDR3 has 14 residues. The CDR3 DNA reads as TGTGCCAGCAGCCGCGGGACAGAAAATTCACCCCTCCACTTT. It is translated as CASSRGTENSPLHF.

The CDR3 coding sequence is TGTGCCGTCCCTGCGGACAGGGTCGGCTCACCCCTCCACTTT. This sequence encodes CAVPADRVGSPLHF. This chain uses TRBV28 with TRBJ1-6; the match to TRBD1 covers 8 bases. CDR3 length: 14 amino acids. Per germline, CDR1 MDHEN and CDR2 SYDVKM. Trimming at V came to 11 bases and at J to 10 bases, leaving 13 bases not matched to a gene.

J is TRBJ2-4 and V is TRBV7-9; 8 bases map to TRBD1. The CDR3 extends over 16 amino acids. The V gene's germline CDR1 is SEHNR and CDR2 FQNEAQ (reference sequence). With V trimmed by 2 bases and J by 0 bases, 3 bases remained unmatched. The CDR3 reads CASSLRQGIAKNIQYF. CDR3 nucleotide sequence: TGTGCCAGCAGCTTAAGACAGGGGATAGCCAAAAACATTCAGTACTTC.

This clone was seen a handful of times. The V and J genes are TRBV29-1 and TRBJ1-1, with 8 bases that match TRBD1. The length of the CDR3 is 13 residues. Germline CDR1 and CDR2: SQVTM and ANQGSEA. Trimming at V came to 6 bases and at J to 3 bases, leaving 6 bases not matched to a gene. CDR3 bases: TGCAGCGTCCAGGACAGGGTGTACACTGAAGCTTTCTTT. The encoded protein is CSVQDRVYTEAFF.

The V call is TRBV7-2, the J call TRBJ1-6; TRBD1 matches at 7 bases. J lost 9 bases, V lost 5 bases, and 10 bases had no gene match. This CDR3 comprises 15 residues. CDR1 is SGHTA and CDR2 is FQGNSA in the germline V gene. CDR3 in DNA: TGTGCCAGCAGCCCTCGACAGGGCCAAGGTTCACCCCTCCACTTT. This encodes CASSPRQGQGSPLHF.

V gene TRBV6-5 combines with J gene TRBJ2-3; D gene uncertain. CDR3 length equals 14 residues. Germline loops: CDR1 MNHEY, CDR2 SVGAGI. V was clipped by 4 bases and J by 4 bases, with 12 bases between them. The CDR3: CASSSAGFADTQYF. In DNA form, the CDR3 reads TGTGCCAGCAGTTCAGCCGGGTTTGCAGATACGCAGTATTTT.

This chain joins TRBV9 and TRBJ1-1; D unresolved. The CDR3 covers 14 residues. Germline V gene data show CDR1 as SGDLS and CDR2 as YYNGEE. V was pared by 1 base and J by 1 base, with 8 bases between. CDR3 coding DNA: TGTGCCAGCAGCGTAACGGCGGCGAACACTGAAGCTTTCTTT. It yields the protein CASSVTAANTEAFF.

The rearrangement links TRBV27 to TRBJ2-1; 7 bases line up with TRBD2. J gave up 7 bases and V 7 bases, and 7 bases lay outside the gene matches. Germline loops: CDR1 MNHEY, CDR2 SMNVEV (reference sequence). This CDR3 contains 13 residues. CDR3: CASNVAGGNEQFF. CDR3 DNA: TGTGCCAGCAACGTAGCGGGTGGGAATGAGCAGTTCTTC.